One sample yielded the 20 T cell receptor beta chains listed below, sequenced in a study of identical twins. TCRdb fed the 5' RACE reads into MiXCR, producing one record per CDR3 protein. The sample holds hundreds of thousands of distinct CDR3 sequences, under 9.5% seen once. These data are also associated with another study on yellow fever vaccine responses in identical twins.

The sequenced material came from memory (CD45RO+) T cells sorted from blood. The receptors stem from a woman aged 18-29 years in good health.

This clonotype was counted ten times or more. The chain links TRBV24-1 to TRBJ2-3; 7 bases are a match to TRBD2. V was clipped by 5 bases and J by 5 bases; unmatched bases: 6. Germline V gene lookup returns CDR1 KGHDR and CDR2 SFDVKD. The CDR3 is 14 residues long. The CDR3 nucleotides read TGTGCCACCAGTGCACGAAGGGAGGGAGATACGCAGTATTTT. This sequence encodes CATSARREGDTQYF.

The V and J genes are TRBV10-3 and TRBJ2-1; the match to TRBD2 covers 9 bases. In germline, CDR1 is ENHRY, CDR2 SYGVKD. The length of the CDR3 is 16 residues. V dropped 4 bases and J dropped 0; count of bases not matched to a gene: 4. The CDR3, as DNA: TGTGCCATCAGTGGGGGCGGGGGGGCCTCCTACAATGAGCAGTTCTTC. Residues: CAISGGGGASYNEQFF.

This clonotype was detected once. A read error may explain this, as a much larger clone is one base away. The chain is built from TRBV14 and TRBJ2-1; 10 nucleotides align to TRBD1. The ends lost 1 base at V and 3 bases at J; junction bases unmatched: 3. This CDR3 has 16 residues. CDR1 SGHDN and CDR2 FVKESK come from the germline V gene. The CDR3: CASSQVRTGGYNEQFF. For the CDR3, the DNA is TGTGCCAGCAGCCAAGTAAGGACAGGGGGCTACAATGAGCAGTTCTTC.

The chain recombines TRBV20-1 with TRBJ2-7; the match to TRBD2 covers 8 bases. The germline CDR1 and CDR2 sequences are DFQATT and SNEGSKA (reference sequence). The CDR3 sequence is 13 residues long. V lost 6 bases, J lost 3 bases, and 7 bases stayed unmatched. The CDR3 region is CSAKKLADYEQYF. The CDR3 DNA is TGCAGTGCGAAAAAACTAGCGGACTACGAGCAGTACTTC.

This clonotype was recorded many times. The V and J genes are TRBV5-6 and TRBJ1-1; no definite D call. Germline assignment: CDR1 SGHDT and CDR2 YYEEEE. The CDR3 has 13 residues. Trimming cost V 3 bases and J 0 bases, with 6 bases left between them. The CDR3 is CASSYTVNTEAFF. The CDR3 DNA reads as TGTGCCAGCAGCTATACAGTGAACACTGAAGCTTTCTTT.

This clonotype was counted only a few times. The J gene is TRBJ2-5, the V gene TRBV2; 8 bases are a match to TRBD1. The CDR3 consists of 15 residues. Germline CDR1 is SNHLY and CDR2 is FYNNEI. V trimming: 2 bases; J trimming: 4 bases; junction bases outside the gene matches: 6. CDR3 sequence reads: CASSEQGAFRETQYF. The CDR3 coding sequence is TGTGCCAGCAGTGAACAGGGGGCATTTAGAGAGACCCAGTACTTC.

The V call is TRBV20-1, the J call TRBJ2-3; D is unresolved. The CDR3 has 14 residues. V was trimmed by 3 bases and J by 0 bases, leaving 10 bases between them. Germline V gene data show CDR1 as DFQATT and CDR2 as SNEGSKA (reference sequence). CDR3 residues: CSASETSSTDTQYF. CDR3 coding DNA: TGCAGTGCTAGCGAGACCTCTAGCACAGATACGCAGTATTTT.

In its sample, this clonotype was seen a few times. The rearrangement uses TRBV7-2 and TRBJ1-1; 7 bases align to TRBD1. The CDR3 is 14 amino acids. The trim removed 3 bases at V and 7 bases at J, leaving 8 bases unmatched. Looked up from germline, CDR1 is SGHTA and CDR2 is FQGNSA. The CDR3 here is CASSFRQGGVEAFF. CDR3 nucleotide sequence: TGTGCCAGCAGCTTTAGACAGGGCGGCGTTGAAGCTTTCTTT.

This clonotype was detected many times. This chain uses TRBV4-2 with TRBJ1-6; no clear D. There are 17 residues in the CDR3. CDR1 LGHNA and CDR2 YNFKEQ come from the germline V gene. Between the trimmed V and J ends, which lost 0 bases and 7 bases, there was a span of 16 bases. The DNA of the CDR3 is TGTGCCAGCAGCCAAGAATTGGGCAATGGTTGGAATTCACCCCTCCACTTT. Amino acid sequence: CASSQELGNGWNSPLHF.

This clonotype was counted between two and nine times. CDR3 DNA sequence: TGTGCCAGCGCGAGGGATTGGGGTATGAACACTGAAGCTTTCTTT. This sequence encodes CASARDWGMNTEAFF. The chain employs TRBV11-2 and TRBJ1-1; D call uncertain. CDR1 and CDR2 (germline): SGHAT, FQNNGV. The CDR3 has 15 amino acids. Between the trimmed V and J ends, which lost 8 bases and 0 bases, there was a span of 16 bases.

The DNA of the CDR3 is TGCAGTGCTAGTTTGGGGGTGGAGCAGTACTTC. Its protein product is CSASLGVEQYF. The rearrangement uses TRBV20-1 and TRBJ2-7, with D possibly called TRBD1 or TRBD2 (5 bases each). The CDR3 totals 11 residues. The germline V gene encodes CDR1 DFQATT and CDR2 SNEGSKA (reference sequence). The ends were cut back, 3 bases at V and 7 bases at J, with 10 bases in the middle.

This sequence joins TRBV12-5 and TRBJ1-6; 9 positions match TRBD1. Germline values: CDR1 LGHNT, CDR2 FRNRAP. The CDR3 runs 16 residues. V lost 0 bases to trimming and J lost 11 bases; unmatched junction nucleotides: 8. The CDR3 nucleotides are TGTGCTAGTGGTTTGGTACTCGGGACAGGGATGGCACCCCTCCACTTT. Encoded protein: CASGLVLGTGMAPLHF.

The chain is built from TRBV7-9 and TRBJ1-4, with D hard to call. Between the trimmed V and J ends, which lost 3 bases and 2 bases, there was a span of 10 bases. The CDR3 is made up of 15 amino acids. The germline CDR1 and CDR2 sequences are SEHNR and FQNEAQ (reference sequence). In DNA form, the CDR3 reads TGTGCCAGCAGCTTTTTATCGGGGACTAATGAAAAACTGTTTTTT. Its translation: CASSFLSGTNEKLFF.

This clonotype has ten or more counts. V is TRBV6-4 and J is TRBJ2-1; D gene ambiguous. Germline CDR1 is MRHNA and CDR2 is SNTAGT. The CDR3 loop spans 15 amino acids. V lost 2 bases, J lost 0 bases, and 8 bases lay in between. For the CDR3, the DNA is TGTGCCAGCAGTGACGGTCTCAGCTCCTACAATGAGCAGTTCTTC. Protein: CASSDGLSSYNEQFF.

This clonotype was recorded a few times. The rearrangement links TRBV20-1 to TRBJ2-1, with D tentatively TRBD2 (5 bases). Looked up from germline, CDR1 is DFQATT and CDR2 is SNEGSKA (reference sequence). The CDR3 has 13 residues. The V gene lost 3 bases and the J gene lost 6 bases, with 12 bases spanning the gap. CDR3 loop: CSASEGHSNEQFF. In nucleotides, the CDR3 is TGCAGTGCTAGTGAGGGTCATTCCAATGAGCAGTTCTTC.

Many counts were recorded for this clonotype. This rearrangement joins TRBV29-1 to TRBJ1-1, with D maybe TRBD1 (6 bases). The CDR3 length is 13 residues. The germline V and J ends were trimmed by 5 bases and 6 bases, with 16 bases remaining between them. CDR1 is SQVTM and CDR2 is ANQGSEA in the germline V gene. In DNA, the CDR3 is TGCAGCGTTCCCTCCACAGGGCGGTCTGAAGCTTTCTTT. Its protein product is CSVPSTGRSEAFF.

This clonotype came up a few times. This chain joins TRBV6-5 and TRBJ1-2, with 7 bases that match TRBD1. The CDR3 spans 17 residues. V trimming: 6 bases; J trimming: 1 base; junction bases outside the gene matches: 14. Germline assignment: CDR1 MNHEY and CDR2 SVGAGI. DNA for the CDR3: TGTGCCAGCAGCTACCGAGACAGGGATCAGCTTAACTATGGCTACACCTTC. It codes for CASSYRDRDQLNYGYTF.

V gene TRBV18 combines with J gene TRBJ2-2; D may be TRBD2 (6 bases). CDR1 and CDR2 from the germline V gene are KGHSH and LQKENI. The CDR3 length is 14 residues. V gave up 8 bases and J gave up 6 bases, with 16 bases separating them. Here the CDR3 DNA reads TGTGCCAGCACCCGGGGGAGTAATGCCGGGGAGCTGTTTTTT. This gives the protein CASTRGSNAGELFF.

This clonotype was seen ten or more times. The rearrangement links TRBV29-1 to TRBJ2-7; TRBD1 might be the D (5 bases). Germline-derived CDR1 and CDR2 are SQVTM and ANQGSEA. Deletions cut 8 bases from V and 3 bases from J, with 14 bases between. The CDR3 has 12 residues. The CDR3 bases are TGCAGCCCTGGTGCCAGGGTCTACGAGCAGTACTTC. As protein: CSPGARVYEQYF.

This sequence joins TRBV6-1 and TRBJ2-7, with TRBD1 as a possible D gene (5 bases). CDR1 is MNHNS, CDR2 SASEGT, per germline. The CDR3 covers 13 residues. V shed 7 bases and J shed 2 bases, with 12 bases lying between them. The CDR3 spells CASNMGPTYEQYF. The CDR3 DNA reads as TGTGCCAGCAATATGGGGCCAACCTACGAGCAGTACTTC.